The 9 T cell receptor beta chains below were found in one sample sequenced in a study of shared clonotypes between healthy human individuals. The table came from immunoSEQ multiplex PCR; TCRdb's copy has only in-frame clones and leaves some out. This sample has 2.5 million or so clones; 90% to 95% occur once, and the top ten carry about 0.13%. The sequenced sample was naive CD4+ T cells sorted from blood. Stated subset: CD45RA+ positively selected. Receptor source: a young man in good health.

This chain uses TRBV28 with TRBJ1-1, with D possibly being TRBD1 (6 bases). From germline, CDR1 is MDHEN and CDR2 SYDVKM. The CDR3 length is 16 residues. The V and J ends lost 2 bases and 0 bases respectively, with 13 bases between them. The CDR3 region is CASSLRDTVMNTEAFF. For the CDR3, the DNA is TGTGCCAGCAGTTTACGGGACACAGTAATGAACACTGAAGCTTTCTTT.

The genes are TRBV18 and TRBJ2-7; maybe TRBD2 (5 bases). The CDR3 is made up of 13 amino acids. CDR1 and CDR2 (germline): KGHSH, LQKENI. V was cut by 3 bases and J by 5 bases, with 11 bases left in between. CDR3 in DNA: TGTGCCAGCTCACCCGCCGTTAGCGACGAGCAGTACTTC. Translation: CASSPAVSDEQYF. The variable domain in full, completed from reference TRBV18 and TRBJ2-7, reads NAGVMQNPRHLVRRRGQEARLRCSPMKGHSHVYWYRQLPEEGLKFMVYLQKENIIDESGMPKERFSAEFPKEGPSILRIQQVVRGDSAAYFCASSPAVSDEQYFGPGTRLTVT.

The chain is built from TRBV11-2 and TRBJ2-6; D perhaps matches TRBD1 (6 bases). Germline CDR1 and CDR2: SGHAT and FQNNGV. The ends were cut back, 5 bases at V and 1 base at J, with 15 bases in the middle. The CDR3 loop spans 17 amino acids. The CDR3 region has the DNA TGTGCCAGCAGCCGCCCCTTCGACAGGTCTGGGGCCAACGTCCTGACTTTC. Translation gives CASSRPFDRSGANVLTF.

This rearrangement joins TRBV7-2 to TRBJ2-6; D is undetermined. CDR1 is SGHTA, CDR2 FQGNSA, per germline. The CDR3 has 15 amino acids. Trimming cost V 0 bases and J 2 bases, with 5 bases left between them. CDR3 protein: CASSLALPGANVLTF. CDR3 nucleotides: TGTGCCAGCAGCTTAGCCCTTCCTGGGGCCAACGTCCTGACTTTC.

The rearrangement uses TRBV5-1 and TRBJ1-4, with 10 positions matching TRBD1. The germline CDR1 and CDR2 sequences are SGHRS and YFSETQ. The V gene end was trimmed by 4 bases and the J gene end by 8 bases; junction bases not matched to a gene: 11. This CDR3 contains 16 residues. The CDR3 nucleotides read TGCGCCAGCAGCCCCTCACCGGGACAGGGGAGGGAAAAACTGTTTTTT. This codes for CASSPSPGQGREKLFF. Looking up the rest from reference TRBV5-1 and TRBJ1-4 gives the full variable domain: KAGVTQTPRYLIKTRGQQVTLSCSPISGHRSVSWYQQTPGQGLQFLFEYFSETQRNKGNFPGRFSGRQFSNSRSEMNVSTLELGDSALYLCASSPSPGQGREKLFFGSGTQLSVL.

CDR3 bases: TGCGCCAGCAGCCAGAGGATACTAGCGGGAGTGAAGACCCAGTACTTC. Its translation: CASSQRILAGVKTQYF. The rearrangement links TRBV4-1 to TRBJ2-5, with 11 bases aligning to TRBD2. The V segment lost 3 bases and the J segment 6 bases; nucleotides outside the gene matches: 9. CDR3 length: 16 residues. Germline CDR1 MGHRA, CDR2 YSYEKL.

This clone occurred once. The rearrangement joins TRBV10-1 to TRBJ2-3; 9 nucleotides match TRBD2. CDR3 length: 17 amino acids. Germline assignment: CDR1 WNHNN and CDR2 SYGVQD (reference sequence). Trimming removed 0 bases from V and 2 bases from J; junction bases left unmatched: 6. CDR3 coding DNA: TGCGCCAGCAGTGAGTCTAGCGGGAGCTTAACCACAGATACGCAGTATTTT. It translates to CASSESSGSLTTDTQYF.

The chain recombines TRBV6-1 with TRBJ2-5; TRBD1 aligns across 7 bases. V lost 7 bases, J lost 6 bases, and 8 bases stayed unmatched. CDR3 size: 13 residues. Germline CDR1 reads MNHNS; CDR2 reads SASEGT. CDR3 nucleotides: TGTGCCAGCACCCCGGGACAGTGGCAGACCCAGTACTTC. Translation gives CASTPGQWQTQYF.

As regards this clone: Other DNA sequences in the same sample also yield this CDR3. This sequence joins TRBV7-2 and TRBJ2-5; no reliable D call. Trimming pared 0 bases from V and 5 bases from J, leaving 4 bases between. Per germline, CDR1 SGHTA and CDR2 FQGNSA. This CDR3 has 12 amino acids. CDR3 nucleotides: TGTGCCAGCAGCTTAGCGCGGGAGACCCAGTACTTC. It is translated as CASSLARETQYF.